The 8 T cell receptor beta chains below were found in one sample sequenced in a study of blood T cell repertoires in COVID-19. Clones were read by immunoSEQ multiplex PCR, and TCRdb kept only the in-frame ones, dropping some. The table includes fewer than 65,000 clones, 79% detected once. The sequenced sample was peripheral blood. These receptor sequences come from an older man with acute or convalescent COVID-19.

The V gene is TRBV12-3 or TRBV12-4, the J gene TRBJ1-2; D is ambiguous. The CDR3 runs 13 residues. Trimming left V 2 bases short and J 4 bases short, with 8 bases between. CDR3 region: CASSLTALYGYTF. The DNA of the CDR3 is TGTGCCAGCAGTTTAACAGCTCTCTATGGCTACACCTTC.

This chain joins TRBV19 and TRBJ2-5; D not resolved. CDR1 and CDR2 (germline): LNHDA, SQIVND (reference sequence). This CDR3 spans 14 amino acids. V was cut by 3 bases and J by 1 base, with 9 bases left in between. The CDR3 loop reads CASSMRSSQETQYF. CDR3 nucleotide sequence: TGTGCCAGTAGTATGAGGAGCAGCCAAGAGACCCAGTACTTC.

The CDR3 spells CASSSQGASQYEQYF. The CDR3 DNA is TGTGCCAGCAGCTCTCAGGGGGCCTCCCAATACGAGCAGTACTTC. This sequence joins TRBV7-3 and TRBJ2-7; 8 positions match TRBD1. Germline V gene lookup returns CDR1 SGHTA and CDR2 FQGTGA. The CDR3 is 15 amino acids. Trimming at V came to 4 bases and at J to 4 bases, leaving 9 bases not matched to a gene.

In nucleotides, the CDR3 is TGTGCCAGCAGCCCCGGGACAGGGTATTACGAGCAGTACTTC. Protein sequence: CASSPGTGYYEQYF. This sequence joins TRBV7-2 and TRBJ2-7; 9 bases are shared with TRBD1. The V gene end was trimmed by 5 bases and the J gene end by 4 bases; junction bases not matched to a gene: 6. The CDR3 loop spans 14 amino acids. CDR1 is SGHTA and CDR2 is FQGNSA in the germline V gene.

V usage is TRBV6-2 or TRBV6-3 and J usage is TRBJ1-1; TRBD1 might be the D (5 bases). Trimming left V 5 bases short and J 1 base short, with 20 bases between. This CDR3 is built from 17 residues. Germline values: CDR1 MNHEY, CDR2 SVGEGT. The CDR3 protein is CASSPVQQGLRNTEAFF. Here the CDR3 DNA reads TGTGCCAGCAGTCCAGTCCAGCAGGGTTTGCGGAACACTGAAGCTTTCTTT.

This clone was seen once. The chain recombines TRBV6-5 with TRBJ2-5, with 7 bases fitting TRBD1. In germline, CDR1 is MNHEY, CDR2 SVGAGI. The CDR3 length is 13 residues. V was pared by 5 bases and J by 4 bases, with 4 bases of the junction left unmatched. DNA for the CDR3: TGTGCCAGCAGTCCGGGACAGTCAGAGACCCAGTACTTC. Protein product: CASSPGQSETQYF.

The CDR3 DNA follows: TGTGCCATCAGTGAGCCGATAACGTACTCTAGCGGGAAGGGCTCCTACAATGAGCAGTTCTTC. Encoded protein: CAISEPITYSSGKGSYNEQFF. The chain employs TRBV10-3 and TRBJ2-1; 9 positions match TRBD2. Looked up from germline, CDR1 is ENHRY and CDR2 is SYGVKD. V gave up 2 bases and J gave up 0 bases; unmatched junction bases: 17. The CDR3 runs 21 residues.

There are a few counts of this clone. The CDR3 nucleotides are TGTGCCAGTAGTATAACAGGGGAATATGGCTACACCTTC. It specifies CASSITGEYGYTF. The V gene is TRBV19, the J gene TRBJ1-2, with TRBD1 matching 7 bases. Germline V gives CDR1 LNHDA, CDR2 SQIVND (reference sequence). The CDR3 spans 13 residues. With 2 bases clipped from V and 5 bases from J, the junction kept 2 bases outside the gene matches.